These 14 T cell receptor beta chains were sequenced from one sample in a study of cytomegalovirus exposure and HLA in healthy donors. Primers: 60 Vbeta forward and 13 Jbeta reverse. Assay used: immunoSEQ multiplex PCR; TCRdb lists only in-frame clones, some missing. The sample lists 200,000 to 250,000 clones, approximately 81% occurring once. The sequenced sample was PBMCs. These receptors originate from a man aged 30 to 39 in good health and CMV-seronegative.

The chain couples TRBV6-1 to TRBJ2-7; D remains unclear. The CDR3 has 15 residues. Germline V gene lookup returns CDR1 MNHNS and CDR2 SASEGT. V shed 3 bases and J shed 3 bases, with 15 bases lying between them. The CDR3 DNA is TGTGCCAGCAGTGATGCAGGTGCAGTGGTCTACGAGCAGTACTTC. Translation gives CASSDAGAVVYEQYF.

This clone has just one count. The genes are TRBV2 and TRBJ1-5, with 7 bases identical to TRBD1. This CDR3 has 15 residues. J gave up 0 bases and V 4 bases, and 3 bases lay outside the gene matches. Germline assignment: CDR1 SNHLY and CDR2 FYNNEI. The CDR3 sequence is CASSGTGDSNQPQHF. DNA for the CDR3: TGTGCCAGCAGTGGCACAGGGGATAGCAATCAGCCCCAGCATTTT.

This CDR3 reads CASSVALGATDTEAFF. The CDR3 bases are TGTGCCAGCAGCGTAGCCTTGGGGGCGACCGACACTGAAGCTTTCTTT. The chain combines TRBV9 with TRBJ1-1; the D gene is possibly TRBD1 (6 bases). CDR3 length equals 16 residues. Trimming cost V 0 bases and J 3 bases, with 15 bases left between them. Germline V lookup: CDR1 SGDLS, CDR2 YYNGEE. Together with reference TRBV9 and TRBJ1-1, the CDR3 gives the full variable domain: DSGVTQTPKHLITATGQRVTLRCSPRSGDLSVYWYQQSLDQGLQFLIQYYNGEERAKGNILERFSAQQFPDLHSELNLSSLELGDSALYFCASSVALGATDTEAFFGQGTRLTVV.

Notes on this clone: The germline gene is not matched at one end of the junction; a read error may be the cause. V and J are TRBV9 and TRBJ1-1, with a possible D match to TRBD1 (5 bases). In germline, CDR1 is SGDLS, CDR2 YYNGEE. The CDR3 runs to 13 residues. The CDR3 here is CAGSVVTVTEAFF. As DNA, the CDR3 is TGTGCCGGCAGCGTAGTGACAGTCACTGAAGCTTTCTTT.

As concerns this clone: This CDR3 is missing its conserved last phenylalanine or tryptophan, likely due to a read error. This chain uses TRBV19 with TRBJ1-1; 8 bases agree with TRBD1. V lost 5 bases to trimming and J lost 4 bases; unmatched junction nucleotides: 18. Germline V gene lookup returns CDR1 LNHDA and CDR2 SQIVND (reference sequence). CDR3 length: 18 amino acids. The CDR3 sequence: CASSLYTILQGAFTEAFS. The CDR3, as DNA: TGTGCCAGTAGTCTATACACCATCCTCCAGGGGGCATTCACTGAAGCTTTCTCT.

The gene calls are TRBV7-6 and TRBJ2-1, with 10 bases matching TRBD1. V lost 3 bases to trimming and J lost 9 bases; unmatched junction nucleotides: 5. Germline loops: CDR1 SGHVS, CDR2 FNYEAQ. The CDR3 contains 14 residues. The CDR3 protein is CASSFDRGRVEQFF. The DNA of the CDR3 is TGTGCCAGCAGCTTCGACAGGGGGCGCGTTGAGCAGTTCTTC.

J is TRBJ2-5 and V is TRBV7-2, with a possible D match to TRBD1 (6 bases). Trimming shortened V by 1 base and J by 1 base, and 13 bases separated the two germline ends. CDR3 size: 16 residues. Germline CDR1 reads SGHTA; CDR2 reads FQGNSA. CDR3 amino acids: CASSLDRVRVQETQYF. Written as DNA, the CDR3 is TGTGCCAGCAGCTTAGACAGGGTCAGGGTCCAAGAGACCCAGTACTTC. Full variable domain (remainder filled in from reference TRBV7-2 and TRBJ2-5): GAGVSQSPSNKVTEKGKDVELRCDPISGHTALYWYRQSLGQGLEFLIYFQGNSAPDKSGLPSDRFSAERTGGSVSTLTIQRTQQEDSAVYLCASSLDRVRVQETQYFGPGTRLLVL.

This chain uses TRBV6-4 with TRBJ1-1; D uncertain. Trimming stripped 0 bases from V and 4 bases from J, with 6 bases between. The CDR3 is 13 amino acids. CDR1 is MRHNA and CDR2 is SNTAGT in the germline V gene. CDR3 residues: CASSDSRSTEAFF. The CDR3 nucleotides read TGTGCCAGCAGTGACTCGAGGAGCACTGAAGCTTTCTTT.

The chain is built from TRBV28 and TRBJ1-3, with D unclear. CDR1 is MDHEN, CDR2 SYDVKM, per germline. V was pared by 3 bases and J by 2 bases, with 5 bases between. There are 13 residues in the CDR3. This CDR3 reads CASSLGAGNTIYF. The DNA of the CDR3 is TGTGCCAGCAGTTTGGGAGCTGGAAACACCATATATTTT.

CDR3 protein: CASSLESRDSYTF. CDR3 coding DNA: TGCGCCAGCAGCTTGGAGTCTCGGGACAGCTACACCTTC. J is TRBJ1-2 and V is TRBV5-1; tentatively, D is TRBD1 (6 bases). The CDR3 is 13 amino acids. CDR1 and CDR2 from the germline V gene are SGHRS and YFSETQ. V was trimmed by 0 bases and J by 9 bases, leaving 12 bases between them.

The rearrangement uses TRBV2 and TRBJ1-1, with D hard to call. Trimming cost V 4 bases and J 5 bases, with 11 bases left between them. This CDR3 is 13 amino acids long. Germline V gene sequence: CDR1 SNHLY, CDR2 FYNNEI. This CDR3 is CASSGVRGTEAFF. CDR3 coding DNA: TGTGCCAGCAGTGGGGTCCGCGGTACTGAAGCTTTCTTT.

The rearrangement uses TRBV7-2 and TRBJ2-5; 8 bases are shared with TRBD2. J was trimmed by 4 bases and V by 1 base; bases with no gene match: 5. This CDR3 is 15 amino acids long. Germline V gene lookup returns CDR1 SGHTA and CDR2 FQGNSA. This CDR3 is CASSLDIRGGETQYF. The CDR3 nucleotides are TGTGCCAGCAGCTTAGACATTCGGGGGGGAGAGACCCAGTACTTC.

This clone has more than one count but fewer than ten. This sequence joins TRBV6-1 and TRBJ2-1; D not resolved. V was pared by 1 base and J by 2 bases, with 3 bases between. The CDR3 consists of 13 residues. Germline V gene data show CDR1 as MNHNS and CDR2 as SASEGT. CDR3 DNA sequence: TGTGCCAGCAGTGAAGTAACCTACAATGAGCAGTTCTTC. It yields the protein CASSEVTYNEQFF.

As DNA, the CDR3 is TGTGCCAGCAGCCCCCGGGACAGAAAAGAGACCCAGTACTTC. As protein: CASSPRDRKETQYF. The chain employs TRBV9 and TRBJ2-5; the match to TRBD1 covers 7 bases. The CDR3 is 14 amino acids. Looked up from germline, CDR1 is SGDLS and CDR2 is YYNGEE. Trimming at V came to 4 bases and at J to 3 bases, leaving 6 bases not matched to a gene. Complete variable domain (other parts from reference TRBV9 and TRBJ2-5): DSGVTQTPKHLITATGQRVTLRCSPRSGDLSVYWYQQSLDQGLQFLIQYYNGEERAKGNILERFSAQQFPDLHSELNLSSLELGDSALYFCASSPRDRKETQYFGPGTRLLVL.